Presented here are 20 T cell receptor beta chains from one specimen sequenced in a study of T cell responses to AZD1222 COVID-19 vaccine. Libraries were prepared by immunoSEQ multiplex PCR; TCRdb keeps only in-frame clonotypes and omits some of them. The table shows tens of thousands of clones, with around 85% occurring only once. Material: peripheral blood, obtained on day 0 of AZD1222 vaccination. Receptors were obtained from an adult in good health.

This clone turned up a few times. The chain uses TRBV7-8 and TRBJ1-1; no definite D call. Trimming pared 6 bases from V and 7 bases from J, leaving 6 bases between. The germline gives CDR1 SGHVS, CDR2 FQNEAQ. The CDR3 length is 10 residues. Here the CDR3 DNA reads TGTGCCAGCAGTACAGATGAAGCTTTCTTT. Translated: CASSTDEAFF.

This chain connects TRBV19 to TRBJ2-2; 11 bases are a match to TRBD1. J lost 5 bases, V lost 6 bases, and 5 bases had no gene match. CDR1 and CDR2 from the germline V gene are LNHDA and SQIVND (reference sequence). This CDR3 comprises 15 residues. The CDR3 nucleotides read TGTGCCAGTAGGCCGGGACAGGGGGATACCGGGGAGCTGTTTTTT. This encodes CASRPGQGDTGELFF.

The CDR3 loop is CATRDRAYEQYF. The CDR3 nucleotides are TGTGCCACCCGGGACCGAGCCTACGAGCAGTACTTC. This chain links TRBV6-5 with TRBJ2-7, with D possibly called TRBD1 or TRBD2 (5 bases each). V was trimmed by 10 bases and J by 2 bases, leaving 12 bases between them. Germline assignment: CDR1 MNHEY and CDR2 SVGAGI. This CDR3 contains 12 residues.

CDR3 DNA: TGTGCCAGCAGCTTGGATCCAGGGGGCAATCAGCCCCAGCATTTT. Residues: CASSLDPGGNQPQHF. This sequence joins TRBV5-4 and TRBJ1-5, with a weak D call TRBD1 (6 bases). This CDR3 spans 15 amino acids. Germline V CDR1 and CDR2: SGHNT, YYREEE (reference sequence). V lost 0 bases and J lost 2, with 9 bases in between.

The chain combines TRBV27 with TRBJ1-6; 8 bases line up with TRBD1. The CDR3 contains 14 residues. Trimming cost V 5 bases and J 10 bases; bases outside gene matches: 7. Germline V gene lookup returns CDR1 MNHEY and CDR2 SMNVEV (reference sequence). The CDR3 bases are TGTGCCAGCAGTCCACGGACAGGGTCCTCACCCCTCCACTTT. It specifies CASSPRTGSSPLHF.

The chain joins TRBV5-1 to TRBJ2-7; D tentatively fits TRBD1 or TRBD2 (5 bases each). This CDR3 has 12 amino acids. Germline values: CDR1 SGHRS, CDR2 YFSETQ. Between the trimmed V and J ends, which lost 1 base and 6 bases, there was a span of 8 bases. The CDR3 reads CASSLTGLEQYF. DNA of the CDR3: TGCGCCAGCAGCTTGACGGGGCTCGAGCAGTACTTC.

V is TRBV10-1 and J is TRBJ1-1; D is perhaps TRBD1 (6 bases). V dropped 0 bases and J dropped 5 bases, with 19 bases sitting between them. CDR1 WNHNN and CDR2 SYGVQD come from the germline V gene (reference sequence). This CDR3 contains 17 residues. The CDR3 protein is CASSESFRDNTRTEAFF. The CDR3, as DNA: TGCGCCAGCAGTGAGTCGTTCCGGGACAATACTCGGACTGAAGCTTTCTTT.

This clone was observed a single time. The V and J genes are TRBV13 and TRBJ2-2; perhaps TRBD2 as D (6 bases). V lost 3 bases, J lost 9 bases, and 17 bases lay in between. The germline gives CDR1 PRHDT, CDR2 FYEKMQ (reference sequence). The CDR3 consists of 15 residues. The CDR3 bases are TGTGCCAGCAGCTTCACCGGAGGGGTTCGCCGGGAGCTGTTTTTT. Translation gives CASSFTGGVRRELFF.

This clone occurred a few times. Here the CDR3 reads CASSEFRQPYNEQFF. CDR3 nucleotide sequence: TGCGCCAGCAGTGAGTTCCGACAGCCCTACAATGAGCAGTTCTTC. V usage is TRBV10-1 and J usage is TRBJ2-1, with a possible D match to TRBD1 (5 bases). The germline V gene encodes CDR1 WNHNN and CDR2 SYGVQD (reference sequence). V lost 1 base and J lost 2, with 9 bases in between. The CDR3 is made up of 15 amino acids.

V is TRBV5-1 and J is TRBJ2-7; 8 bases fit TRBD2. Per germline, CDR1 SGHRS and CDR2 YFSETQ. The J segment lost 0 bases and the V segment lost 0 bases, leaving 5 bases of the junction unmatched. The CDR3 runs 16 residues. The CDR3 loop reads CASSLVLAASSYEQYF. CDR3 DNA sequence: TGCGCCAGCAGCTTGGTACTAGCGGCTAGCTCCTACGAGCAGTACTTC. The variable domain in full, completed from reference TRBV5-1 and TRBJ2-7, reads KAGVTQTPRYLIKTRGQQVTLSCSPISGHRSVSWYQQTPGQGLQFLFEYFSETQRNKGNFPGRFSGRQFSNSRSEMNVSTLELGDSALYLCASSLVLAASSYEQYFGPGTRLTVT.

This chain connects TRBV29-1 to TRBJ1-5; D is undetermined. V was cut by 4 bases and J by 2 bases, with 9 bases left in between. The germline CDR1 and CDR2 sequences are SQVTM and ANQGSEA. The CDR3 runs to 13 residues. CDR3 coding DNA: TGCAGCGTTGGCGGAAATCGCAATCAGCCCCAGCATTTT. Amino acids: CSVGGNRNQPQHF.

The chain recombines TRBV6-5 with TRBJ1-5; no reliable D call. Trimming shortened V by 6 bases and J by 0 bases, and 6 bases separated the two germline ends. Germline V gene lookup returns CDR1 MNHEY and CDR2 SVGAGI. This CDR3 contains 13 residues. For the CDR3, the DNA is TGTGCCAGCAGCTTAAATAGCAATCAGCCCCAGCATTTT. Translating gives CASSLNSNQPQHF.

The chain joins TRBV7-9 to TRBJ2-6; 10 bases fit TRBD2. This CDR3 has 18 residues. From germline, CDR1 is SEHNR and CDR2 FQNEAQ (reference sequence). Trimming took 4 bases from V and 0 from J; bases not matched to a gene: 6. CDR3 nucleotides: TGTGCCAGCAGCTCAGGACTAGCGGCCTACTCTGGGGCCAACGTCCTGACTTTC. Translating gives CASSSGLAAYSGANVLTF.

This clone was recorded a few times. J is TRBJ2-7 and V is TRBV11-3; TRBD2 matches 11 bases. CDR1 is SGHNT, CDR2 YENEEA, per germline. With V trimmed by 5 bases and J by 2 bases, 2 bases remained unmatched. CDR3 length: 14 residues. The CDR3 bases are TGTGCCAGCAGCGTGACTAGCGGGGCCTACGAGCAGTACTTC. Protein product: CASSVTSGAYEQYF. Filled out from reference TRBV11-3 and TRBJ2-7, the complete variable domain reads EAGVVQSPRYKIIEKKQPVAFWCNPISGHNTLYWYLQNLGQGPELLIRYENEEAVDDSQLPKDRFSAERLKGVDSTLKIQPAELGDSAVYLCASSVTSGAYEQYFGPGTRLTVT.

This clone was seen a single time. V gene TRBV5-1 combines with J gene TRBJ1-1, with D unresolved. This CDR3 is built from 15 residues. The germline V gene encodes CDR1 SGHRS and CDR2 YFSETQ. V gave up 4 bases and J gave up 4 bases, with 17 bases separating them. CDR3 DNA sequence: TGCGCCAGCAGCCCCCGACAATCCGAAGGCACTGAAGCTTTCTTT. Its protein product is CASSPRQSEGTEAFF.

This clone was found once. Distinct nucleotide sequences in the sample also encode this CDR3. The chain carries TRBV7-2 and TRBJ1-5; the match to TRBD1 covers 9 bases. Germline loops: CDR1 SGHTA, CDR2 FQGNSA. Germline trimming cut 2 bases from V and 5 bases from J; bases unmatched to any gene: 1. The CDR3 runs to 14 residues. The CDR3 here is CASSLRQGDQPQHF. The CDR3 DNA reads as TGTGCCAGCAGCTTACGACAGGGGGATCAGCCCCAGCATTTT.

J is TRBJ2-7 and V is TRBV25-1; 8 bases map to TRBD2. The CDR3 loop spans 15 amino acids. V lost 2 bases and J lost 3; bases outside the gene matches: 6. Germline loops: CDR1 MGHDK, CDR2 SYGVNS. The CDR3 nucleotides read TGTGCCAGCAGTGAAAGGGAACTAGCGGTCTACGAGCAGTACTTC. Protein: CASSERELAVYEQYF.

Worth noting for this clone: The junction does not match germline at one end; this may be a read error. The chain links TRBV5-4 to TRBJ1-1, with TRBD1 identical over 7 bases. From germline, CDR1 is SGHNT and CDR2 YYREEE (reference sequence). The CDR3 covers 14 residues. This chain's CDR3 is CTSSQGGDTQEAFF. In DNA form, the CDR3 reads TGTACCAGCAGCCAGGGGGGGGACACCCAAGAAGCTTTCTTT.

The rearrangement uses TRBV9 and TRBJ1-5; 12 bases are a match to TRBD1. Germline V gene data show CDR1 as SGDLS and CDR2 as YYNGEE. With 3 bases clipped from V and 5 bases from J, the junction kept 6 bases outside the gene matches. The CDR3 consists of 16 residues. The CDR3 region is CASSDGTGGEDQPQHF. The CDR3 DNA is TGTGCCAGCAGCGACGGGACAGGGGGCGAGGATCAGCCCCAGCATTTT. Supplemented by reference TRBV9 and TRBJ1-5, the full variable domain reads DSGVTQTPKHLITATGQRVTLRCSPRSGDLSVYWYQQSLDQGLQFLIQYYNGEERAKGNILERFSAQQFPDLHSELNLSSLELGDSALYFCASSDGTGGEDQPQHFGDGTRLSIL.

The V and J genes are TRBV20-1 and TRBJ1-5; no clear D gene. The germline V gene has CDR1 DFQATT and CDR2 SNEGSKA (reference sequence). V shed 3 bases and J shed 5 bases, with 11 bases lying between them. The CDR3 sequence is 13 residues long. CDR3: CSASERPHQPQHF. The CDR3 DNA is TGCAGTGCTAGTGAGAGGCCGCATCAGCCCCAGCATTTT.